Following are 22 T cell receptor beta chains from one sample sequenced in a study of blood T cell repertoires in COVID-19. TCRdb keeps only in-frame clones here, not all; method: immunoSEQ multiplex PCR. The sample yields around 150,000 clones, roughly nine tenths seen once. The sample comprised peripheral blood. The receptor source for this set is a young man with acute or convalescent COVID-19.

A note on this clone: This same CDR3 is encoded by further DNA sequences in the sample. This rearrangement joins TRBV9 to TRBJ2-2; TRBD2 matches 9 bases. After removal of 0 bases from V and 4 bases from J, the junction contained 1 base not matched to a gene. Germline V gene sequence: CDR1 SGDLS, CDR2 YYNGEE. CDR3 length: 15 amino acids. In DNA form, the CDR3 reads TGTGCCAGCAGCGTAGGCGGGGGGGCCACCGGGGAGCTGTTTTTT. Translation: CASSVGGGATGELFF.

The genes are TRBV3-1 (or the pseudogene TRBV3-2) and TRBJ1-5, with 8 bases that match TRBD1. Germline V lookup: CDR1 LGHDT, CDR2 YNNKEL (reference sequence). This CDR3 is 19 amino acids long. Germline trimming cut 0 bases from V and 1 base from J; bases unmatched to any gene: 11. The CDR3 DNA reads as TGTGCCAGCAGCCAAGATCCGGCAGGGGGCTCAGGGAGCAATCAGCCCCAGCATTTT. Protein: CASSQDPAGGSGSNQPQHF.

V is TRBV27 and J is TRBJ1-4, with 8 positions matching TRBD1. The trim removed 6 bases at V and 5 bases at J, leaving 8 bases unmatched. Germline V gene sequence: CDR1 MNHEY, CDR2 SMNVEV (reference sequence). The CDR3 covers 15 residues. CDR3 sequence reads: CASSLRWTGNEKLFF. CDR3 coding DNA: TGTGCCAGCAGCCTTAGGTGGACAGGGAATGAAAAACTGTTTTTT.

This chain links TRBV20-1 with TRBJ2-2; TRBD1 agrees at 7 bases. CDR3 length equals 14 residues. Germline V CDR1 and CDR2: DFQATT, SNEGSKA (reference sequence). With 3 bases clipped from V and 4 bases from J, the junction kept 5 bases outside the gene matches. CDR3 in amino acids: CSASQQGPTGELFF. The DNA for the CDR3 is TGCAGTGCTAGTCAACAGGGGCCCACCGGGGAGCTGTTTTTT.

The CDR3 bases are TGTGCCTGGAGTGATGGACAGGGTATAGGTGGAGCTTTCTTT. This encodes CAWSDGQGIGGAFF. The chain uses TRBV30 and TRBJ1-1, with 8 bases fitting TRBD1. Germline lookup yields CDR1 GTSNPN and CDR2 SVGIG (reference sequence). Trimming at V came to 1 base and at J to 10 bases, leaving 11 bases not matched to a gene. The length of the CDR3 is 14 residues.

This CDR3 reads CASSQDQRLRGETQYF. Written as DNA, the CDR3 is TGTGCCAGCAGCCAAGATCAGAGACTCCGCGGCGAGACCCAGTACTTC. V gene TRBV3-1 (or the pseudogene TRBV3-2) combines with J gene TRBJ2-5; D uncertain. Germline CDR1 reads LGHDT; CDR2 reads YNNKEL (reference sequence). Deletions cut 0 bases from V and 5 bases from J, with 16 bases between. The CDR3 spans 16 residues.

This clone was seen only once. The chain is built from TRBV7-3 and TRBJ1-1; 7 bases map to TRBD1. The J segment lost 0 bases and the V segment lost 5 bases, leaving 6 bases of the junction unmatched. Looked up from germline, CDR1 is SGHTA and CDR2 is FQGTGA. The CDR3 is made up of 15 amino acids. Here the CDR3 DNA reads TGTGCCAGCAGCCCCCGACAGGGCGTGAACACTGAAGCTTTCTTT. Protein sequence: CASSPRQGVNTEAFF.

The chain links TRBV6-6 to TRBJ2-7; tentatively, D is TRBD1 (5 bases). CDR1 and CDR2 from the germline V gene are MNHNY and SVGAGI (reference sequence). CDR3 size: 16 residues. Trimming cost V 2 bases and J 0 bases, with 14 bases left between them. The CDR3 coding sequence is TGTGCCAGCAGTTACGGGGCGGTTAAGAGCTCCTACGAGCAGTACGTC. Residues: CASSYGAVKSSYEQYV.

The V gene is TRBV12-1, the J gene TRBJ2-3; whether TRBD2, the table's D call, matches the DNA was not checked. TRBV12-1 represents a pseudogene. The CDR3 length is 17 residues. CDR3 nucleotide sequence: TGTGCCAGCAGCAGAACCGGGACTAGCGGGGGAACAGATACGCAGTATTTT. Translating gives CASSRTGTSGGTDTQYF.

The genes are TRBV6-6 and TRBJ2-4, with 14 bases fitting TRBD2. The CDR3 consists of 16 residues. The junction had 5 bases not matched to a gene; V was cut back by 5 bases and J by 5 bases. Germline V gene lookup returns CDR1 MNHNY and CDR2 SVGAGI (reference sequence). The CDR3 sequence is CASSVTSGGAQNIQYF. CDR3 DNA sequence: TGTGCCAGCAGTGTGACTAGCGGGGGGGCCCAAAACATTCAGTACTTC.

The J gene is TRBJ2-2, the V gene TRBV24-1; 8 bases map to TRBD1. J lost 0 bases, V lost 3 bases, and 14 bases had no gene match. From germline, CDR1 is KGHDR and CDR2 SFDVKD. This CDR3 has 20 amino acids. The CDR3 spells CATSDTGTGNPSANTGELFF. The CDR3 DNA reads TGTGCCACCAGTGATACCGGGACAGGAAATCCCAGCGCGAACACCGGGGAGCTGTTTTTT.

V and J are TRBV6-5 and TRBJ1-4; 8 bases match TRBD1. The CDR3 is 15 amino acids. The V and J ends lost 6 bases and 5 bases, in that order; junction bases with no gene match: 8. CDR1 and CDR2 from the germline V gene are MNHEY and SVGAGI. CDR3 in amino acids: CASRSGQGRNEKLFF. CDR3 DNA sequence: TGTGCCAGCAGGTCCGGACAGGGACGGAATGAAAAACTGTTTTTT.

V gene TRBV4-1 combines with J gene TRBJ2-3; 7 positions agree with TRBD2. This CDR3 comprises 15 residues. With 2 bases clipped from V and 2 bases from J, the junction kept 4 bases outside the gene matches. The germline V gene encodes CDR1 MGHRA and CDR2 YSYEKL. The CDR3 reads CASSQSSGYTDTQYF. The CDR3 DNA reads TGCGCCAGCAGCCAATCTAGCGGTTACACAGATACGCAGTATTTT.

This clone showed up just once. V gene TRBV24-1 combines with J gene TRBJ1-4; maybe TRBD1 (5 bases). The V end lost 5 bases, the J end lost 8 bases, and 11 bases lay between the germline ends. From germline, CDR1 is KGHDR and CDR2 SFDVKD. This CDR3 contains 13 residues. In DNA form, the CDR3 reads TGTGCCACCAGTGGTCAGGGTCCAGAAAAACTGTTTTTT. Translation: CATSGQGPEKLFF.

This clone occurred a few times. The V gene is TRBV7-2, the J gene TRBJ2-1; D gene ambiguous. CDR3 size: 14 residues. Germline loops: CDR1 SGHTA, CDR2 FQGNSA. Trimming removed 2 bases from V and 8 bases from J, with 13 bases in between. The CDR3 DNA follows: TGTGCCAGCAGCTTATTGTTTAGCTCGGATGAGCAGTTCTTC. Translated, it gives CASSLLFSSDEQFF.

This sequence joins TRBV6-5 and TRBJ2-3, with D maybe TRBD1 (5 bases). This CDR3 has 14 residues. V was shortened by 2 bases and J by 2 bases, with 8 bases between the two germline ends. Germline lookup yields CDR1 MNHEY and CDR2 SVGAGI. The CDR3 protein is CASSYVRDTDTQYF. The DNA for the CDR3 is TGTGCCAGCAGTTACGTCAGGGACACAGATACGCAGTATTTT.

In its sample, this clone was seen once. This sequence joins TRBV6-5 and TRBJ2-5; D is perhaps TRBD1 (5 bases). The CDR3 is 13 residues long. Germline lookup yields CDR1 MNHEY and CDR2 SVGAGI. Trimming shortened V by 5 bases and J by 1 base, and 8 bases separated the two germline ends. The CDR3 bases are TGTGCCAGCAGTCGGACACGCCAAGAGACCCAGTACTTC. This sequence encodes CASSRTRQETQYF.

In this sample, this clone turned up a few times. The chain joins TRBV6-1 to TRBJ1-6; 9 nucleotides match TRBD1. CDR3 size: 17 residues. The germline V gene encodes CDR1 MNHNS and CDR2 SASEGT. J lost 2 bases, V lost 2 bases, and 4 bases had no gene match. The CDR3 bases are TGTGCCAGCAGTGAAAGACAGGGGGGGACCTATAATTCACCCCTCCACTTT. Translated: CASSERQGGTYNSPLHF.

The rearrangement uses TRBV6-2 or TRBV6-3 and TRBJ2-1; 9 bases line up with TRBD2. Looked up from germline, CDR1 is MNHEY and CDR2 is SVGEGT. Trimming cost V 4 bases and J 3 bases; bases outside gene matches: 4. This CDR3 has 15 amino acids. The DNA of the CDR3 is TGTGCCAGCAGTTCTAGCGGGACAAACTACAATGAGCAGTTCTTC. Translation gives CASSSSGTNYNEQFF.

This chain connects TRBV27 to TRBJ2-6; 8 positions match TRBD2. Germline lookup yields CDR1 MNHEY and CDR2 SMNVEV (reference sequence). The CDR3 has 20 amino acids. V dropped 5 bases and J dropped 0; count of bases not matched to a gene: 15. The CDR3 DNA follows: TGTGCCAGCAGTCTAAGTCCTTCGGGGGGGGTTTTCTCTGGGGCCAACGTCCTGACTTTC. This encodes CASSLSPSGGVFSGANVLTF.

The chain couples TRBV5-6 to TRBJ2-7; D not resolved. The V end was cut by 3 bases, the J end by 3 bases, with 4 bases between. The CDR3 has 11 residues. Germline V gene data show CDR1 as SGHDT and CDR2 as YYEEEE. The CDR3 sequence is CASSSYYEQYV. CDR3 DNA: TGTGCCAGCAGCTCGTACTACGAGCAGTACGTC.

The chain uses TRBV6-5 and TRBJ1-6, with 10 bases fitting TRBD1. The germline gives CDR1 MNHEY, CDR2 SVGAGI. This CDR3 contains 16 residues. Trimming at V came to 2 bases and at J to 8 bases, leaving 6 bases not matched to a gene. The CDR3 loop reads CASSYTGQGPYSPLHF. CDR3 nucleotides: TGTGCCAGCAGTTACACGGGACAGGGGCCGTATTCACCCCTCCACTTT.